This passage covers 31 T cell receptor beta chains from one sample sequenced in a study of shared clonotypes between healthy human individuals. Clones were sequenced by immunoSEQ multiplex PCR, and TCRdb holds only the in-frame ones, with some missing. The sample includes some 2 million clones, roughly 94% of them seen just once. Material: naive CD4+ T cells sorted from blood. As to subset: CD45RA+ positively selected. These receptors were collected from a man aged 18 to 29 in good health.

In this sample, this clone turned up once. The chain has TRBV10-2 and TRBJ2-5; D not resolved. Trimming pared 1 base from V and 7 bases from J, leaving 13 bases between. CDR1 is WSHSY and CDR2 is SAAADI in the germline V gene. The CDR3 loop spans 14 amino acids. Written as DNA, the CDR3 is TGCGCCAGCAGTGAGTGGCCCGGAAAGGGGACCCAGTACTTC. Its protein product is CASSEWPGKGTQYF.

The chain is built from TRBV7-2 and TRBJ2-7, with D tentatively TRBD2 (5 bases). Trimming took 0 bases from V and 6 from J, leaving 9 bases between them. Germline CDR1 SGHTA, CDR2 FQGNSA. CDR3 length equals 13 residues. CDR3 region: CASSLALGVEQYF. The CDR3 DNA reads TGTGCCAGCAGCTTAGCACTGGGAGTCGAGCAGTACTTC.

V gene TRBV2 combines with J gene TRBJ2-7; D perhaps matches TRBD1 (5 bases). V lost 2 bases and J lost 4, with 9 bases in between. The CDR3 covers 13 residues. Germline values: CDR1 SNHLY, CDR2 FYNNEI. The CDR3 region has the DNA TGTGCCAGCAGTGAACCAGGGCGTTACGAGCAGTACTTC. Protein: CASSEPGRYEQYF. The full variable domain, rest sourced from reference TRBV2 and TRBJ2-7, is EPEVTQTPSHQVTQMGQEVILRCVPISNHLYFYWYRQILGQKVEFLVSFYNNEISEKSEIFDDQFSVERPDGSNFTLKIRSTKLEDSAMYFCASSEPGRYEQYFGPGTRLTVT.

The CDR3 loop reads CASSVGTGTAYTEAFF. CDR3 nucleotide sequence: TGTGCCAGCAGCGTGGGGACCGGGACGGCCTACACTGAAGCTTTCTTT. The chain uses TRBV5-8 and TRBJ1-1; tentatively, D is TRBD1 (5 bases). V was pared by 4 bases and J by 3 bases, with 19 bases between. Germline values: CDR1 SGHTS, CDR2 YDEGEE. This CDR3 contains 16 residues.

The V call is TRBV27, the J call TRBJ2-3; 11 bases fit TRBD2. V was pared by 5 bases and J by 3 bases, with 7 bases of the junction left unmatched. CDR3 size: 16 residues. Germline lookup yields CDR1 MNHEY and CDR2 SMNVEV (reference sequence). CDR3 in DNA: TGTGCCAGCAGTCCCTTAGCGGGGGGGCAAACAGATACGCAGTATTTT. It yields the protein CASSPLAGGQTDTQYF.

J is TRBJ2-7 and V is TRBV7-6; maybe TRBD1 (5 bases). The CDR3 sequence is 13 residues long. V lost 4 bases and J lost 3, with 10 bases in between. The germline V gene has CDR1 SGHVS and CDR2 FNYEAQ. The CDR3 is CASSSTVGYEQYF. CDR3 coding DNA: TGTGCCAGCAGCTCGACAGTTGGCTACGAGCAGTACTTC.

This chain joins TRBV10-3 and TRBJ2-7; 10 bases are a match to TRBD2. The CDR3 is made up of 16 amino acids. Germline V gives CDR1 ENHRY, CDR2 SYGVKD. V shed 2 bases, J shed 0 bases, and the junction held 4 bases outside the gene matches. The CDR3 here is CAISETSGKFSYEQYF. CDR3 DNA: TGTGCCATCAGTGAGACTAGCGGGAAGTTCTCCTACGAGCAGTACTTC.

This sequence joins TRBV28 and TRBJ1-3; D unclear. The CDR3 runs 12 residues. Germline CDR1 reads MDHEN; CDR2 reads SYDVKM. V was cut by 5 bases and J by 5 bases, with 7 bases left in between. The CDR3 DNA sequence: TGTGCCAGCAGTGCGGGGAGAAACACCATATATTTT. This translates into CASSAGRNTIYF.

The rearrangement links TRBV5-8 to TRBJ2-1; D may match TRBD1 or TRBD2 (6 bases each). Per germline, CDR1 SGHTS and CDR2 YDEGEE. This CDR3 region has 16 residues. V was clipped by 0 bases and J by 4 bases, with 14 bases between them. The CDR3 loop reads CASSLAGGGPYNEQFF. The DNA for the CDR3 is TGTGCCAGCAGCTTGGCCGGAGGGGGGCCATACAATGAGCAGTTCTTC. Supplemented by reference TRBV5-8 and TRBJ2-1, the full variable domain reads EAGVTQSPTHLIKTRGQQATLRCSPISGHTSVYWYQQALGLGLQFLLWYDEGEERNRGNFPPRFSGRQFPNYSSELNVNALELEDSALYLCASSLAGGGPYNEQFFGPGTRLTVL.

V usage is TRBV28 and J usage is TRBJ2-7; D is undetermined. This CDR3 is 13 amino acids long. CDR1 and CDR2 from the germline V gene are MDHEN and SYDVKM. Trimming removed 6 bases at V and 3 bases at J, with 12 bases between. CDR3 in amino acids: CASRSHTVYEQYF. DNA for the CDR3: TGTGCCAGCAGGTCTCATACAGTCTACGAGCAGTACTTC.

The chain uses TRBV18 and TRBJ2-7, with 10 bases that match TRBD2. Trimming took 2 bases from V and 0 from J; bases not matched to a gene: 4. The germline V gene has CDR1 KGHSH and CDR2 LQKENI. The CDR3 covers 16 residues. In DNA form, the CDR3 reads TGTGCCAGCTCACCAGCTAGCGGGAGCGTCTCCTACGAGCAGTACTTC. This translates into CASSPASGSVSYEQYF. Using reference TRBV18 and TRBJ2-7 for the parts outside the CDR3, the full variable domain is NAGVMQNPRHLVRRRGQEARLRCSPMKGHSHVYWYRQLPEEGLKFMVYLQKENIIDESGMPKERFSAEFPKEGPSILRIQQVVRGDSAAYFCASSPASGSVSYEQYFGPGTRLTVT.

The chain recombines TRBV28 with TRBJ1-1; no reliable D call. The germline CDR1 and CDR2 sequences are MDHEN and SYDVKM. The CDR3 sequence is 14 residues long. The ends were cut back, 6 bases at V and 4 bases at J, with 15 bases in the middle. The CDR3 DNA reads as TGTGCCAGCAGGAGACGGGCTTCCGCCACTGAAGCTTTCTTT. Translation: CASRRRASATEAFF.

V gene TRBV6-6 combines with J gene TRBJ2-2; D is uncertain. The CDR3 covers 15 residues. Looked up from germline, CDR1 is MNHNY and CDR2 is SVGAGI (reference sequence). The germline V and J ends were trimmed by 0 bases and 6 bases, with 11 bases remaining between them. This CDR3 reads CASSYSRVAAGELFF. DNA of the CDR3: TGTGCCAGCAGTTACTCGAGAGTCGCCGCCGGGGAGCTGTTTTTT.

The rearrangement links TRBV28 to TRBJ2-3; 8 bases align to TRBD2. Germline loops: CDR1 MDHEN, CDR2 SYDVKM. The CDR3 contains 15 residues. The V segment lost 2 bases and the J segment 3 bases; nucleotides outside the gene matches: 4. The CDR3 bases are TGTGCCAGCAGTTTAGAAGGACTAGCAACAGATACGCAGTATTTT. Protein: CASSLEGLATDTQYF. The whole variable domain, filled in from reference TRBV28 and TRBJ2-3, reads DVKVTQSSRYLVKRTGEKVFLECVQDMDHENMFWYRQDPGLGLRLIYFSYDVKMKEKGDIPEGYSVSREKKERFSLILESASTNQTSMYLCASSLEGLATDTQYFGPGTRLTVL.

The chain joins TRBV6-6 to TRBJ2-7, with 9 nucleotides matching TRBD2. The CDR3 runs 15 residues. The V and J ends lost 5 bases and 1 base, in that order; junction bases with no gene match: 6. Germline V gene data show CDR1 as MNHNY and CDR2 as SVGAGI (reference sequence). CDR3 in amino acids: CASSPAGGGSYEQYF. CDR3 DNA sequence: TGTGCCAGCAGTCCCGCGGGAGGGGGTTCCTACGAGCAGTACTTC.

This chain joins TRBV7-2 and TRBJ2-6; maybe TRBD2 (5 bases). The CDR3 spans 16 residues. V lost 4 bases to trimming and J lost 1 base, with 11 bases between them. Germline assignment: CDR1 SGHTA and CDR2 FQGNSA. Here the CDR3 reads CASSSEGSSGANVLTF. CDR3 sequence (DNA): TGTGCCAGCAGCTCAGAAGGGAGTTCTGGGGCCAACGTCCTGACTTTC.

This clone was observed a handful of times. The chain links TRBV10-3 to TRBJ2-2; 13 bases are a match to TRBD2. Trimming removed 8 bases from V and 5 bases from J; junction bases left unmatched: 8. The CDR3 contains 16 residues. Germline V gene sequence: CDR1 ENHRY, CDR2 SYGVKD. CDR3 bases: TGTGCCATCCGACCCGGACTAGCGGGAGATACCGGGGAGCTGTTTTTT. It specifies CAIRPGLAGDTGELFF.

The chain links TRBV7-2 to TRBJ2-5; D is perhaps TRBD1 (5 bases). The germline V gene has CDR1 SGHTA and CDR2 FQGNSA. V lost 3 bases and J 2 bases, leaving 10 bases between the germline ends. The CDR3 length is 14 residues. CDR3 residues: CASSFPNRQETQYF. CDR3 sequence (DNA): TGTGCCAGCAGCTTTCCCAACAGGCAAGAGACCCAGTACTTC. The whole variable domain, filled in from reference TRBV7-2 and TRBJ2-5, reads GAGVSQSPSNKVTEKGKDVELRCDPISGHTALYWYRQSLGQGLEFLIYFQGNSAPDKSGLPSDRFSAERTGGSVSTLTIQRTQQEDSAVYLCASSFPNRQETQYFGPGTRLLVL.

The CDR3 protein is CASSPLYYEQYF. Written as DNA, the CDR3 is TGTGCCAGCAGCCCGTTATACTACGAGCAGTACTTC. This rearrangement joins TRBV5-8 to TRBJ2-7; D gene ambiguous. V lost 4 bases and J lost 3, with 8 bases in between. This CDR3 spans 12 amino acids. CDR1 is SGHTS and CDR2 is YDEGEE in the germline V gene.

This chain uses TRBV27 with TRBJ2-1; D unresolved. Trimming removed 1 base from V and 6 bases from J, with 22 bases in between. CDR1 is MNHEY, CDR2 SMNVEV, per germline (reference sequence). This CDR3 has 18 residues. CDR3 in DNA: TGTGCCAGCAGTTTATTCTACCCCGACAAAACCCAAGGCAATGAGCAGTTCTTC. Translated: CASSLFYPDKTQGNEQFF.

This clone occurred many times. The rearrangement links TRBV29-1 to TRBJ1-5; D is unresolved. This CDR3 is built from 13 residues. Germline V CDR1 and CDR2: SQVTM, ANQGSEA. Trimming took 4 bases from V and 2 from J, leaving 9 bases between them. The CDR3: CSVGEWGNQPQHF. DNA for the CDR3: TGCAGCGTTGGGGAATGGGGCAATCAGCCCCAGCATTTT.

J is TRBJ2-1 and V is TRBV12-5; D call uncertain. This CDR3 has 11 residues. V was shortened by 6 bases and J by 8 bases, with 8 bases between the two germline ends. Germline V gene lookup returns CDR1 LGHNT and CDR2 FRNRAP. The CDR3 protein is CASGQRDEQFF. CDR3 nucleotides: TGTGCTAGTGGCCAGAGAGATGAGCAGTTCTTC.

The V call is TRBV21-1, the J call TRBJ2-3; the DNA was not compared with TRBD1, the D call given in the table. TRBV21-1 is annotated as a pseudogene. The CDR3 has 18 residues. CDR3 sequence reads: CASSLPGQTLPITDTQYF. The CDR3, as DNA: TGTGCCAGCAGTTTACCGGGACAGACGCTGCCTATCACAGATACGCAGTATTTT.

This clone was detected only once. V gene TRBV14 combines with J gene TRBJ2-5; D ambiguous. The germline V and J ends were trimmed by 1 base and 5 bases, with 11 bases remaining between them. The CDR3 length is 14 residues. Germline CDR1 and CDR2: SGHDN and FVKESK. CDR3 sequence (DNA): TGTGCCAGCAGCCAAGTGCTGAGGTGGGAGACCCAGTACTTC. Its translation is CASSQVLRWETQYF.

Concerning this clone itself: Distinct nucleotide sequences in the sample also encode this CDR3. The chain uses TRBV19 and TRBJ1-2; 7 bases agree with TRBD1. Germline-derived CDR1 and CDR2 are LNHDA and SQIVND (reference sequence). Trimming cost V 5 bases and J 2 bases; bases outside gene matches: 5. This CDR3 has 14 amino acids. The chain's CDR3 is CASSGRDSNYGYTF. The CDR3 nucleotides are TGTGCCAGTAGTGGTAGGGACAGCAACTATGGCTACACCTTC.

The chain carries TRBV7-9 and TRBJ1-1; a weak D match, TRBD1 (5 bases). The V and J ends lost 1 base and 8 bases respectively, with 8 bases between them. From germline, CDR1 is SEHNR and CDR2 FQNEAQ (reference sequence). CDR3 length: 12 residues. The DNA of the CDR3 is TGTGCCAGCAGCTTAGTAGGGGAGGAAGCTTTCTTT. The encoded protein is CASSLVGEEAFF.

The chain is built from TRBV5-1 and TRBJ1-5; 9 bases line up with TRBD1. The V gene's germline CDR1 is SGHRS and CDR2 YFSETQ. The CDR3 is 15 residues long. V dropped 0 bases and J dropped 7; count of bases not matched to a gene: 5. CDR3 sequence (DNA): TGCGCCAGCAGCTTGGGGGGGACAGGGAGCCAGCCCCAGCATTTT. Translated: CASSLGGTGSQPQHF.

The V call is TRBV6-1, the J call TRBJ1-6; D ambiguous. The CDR3 runs 15 residues. The germline V and J ends were trimmed by 2 bases and 1 base, with 6 bases remaining between them. Germline CDR1 and CDR2: MNHNS and SASEGT. This CDR3 reads CASSEQESYNSPLHF. Written as DNA, the CDR3 is TGTGCCAGCAGTGAACAAGAGTCCTATAATTCACCCCTCCACTTT.

As regards this clone: Other DNA variants within this sample encode the same CDR3. This chain uses TRBV7-8 with TRBJ1-5; D unresolved. Germline V lookup: CDR1 SGHVS, CDR2 FQNEAQ. The CDR3 is 15 amino acids. V gave up 1 base and J gave up 4 bases, with 11 bases separating them. In DNA form, the CDR3 reads TGTGCCAGCAGCTTAGGTGGGAACGCAAATCAGCCCCAGCATTTT. Residues: CASSLGGNANQPQHF.

The V gene is TRBV18, the J gene TRBJ2-3; D is ambiguous. Germline values: CDR1 KGHSH, CDR2 LQKENI. The length of the CDR3 is 14 residues. Trimming left V 8 bases short and J 8 bases short, with 20 bases between. The CDR3 protein is CASGTRAGMGTQYF. In nucleotides, the CDR3 is TGTGCCAGCGGAACCCGGGCTGGTATGGGTACGCAGTATTTT.

The V and J genes are TRBV6-5 and TRBJ2-1; possibly TRBD2 for D (6 bases). Germline values: CDR1 MNHEY, CDR2 SVGAGI. V dropped 6 bases and J dropped 0 bases, with 12 bases sitting between them. CDR3 length: 15 residues. The CDR3 here is CASSGGGSSYNEQFF. As DNA, the CDR3 is TGTGCCAGCAGCGGGGGTGGCAGCTCCTACAATGAGCAGTTCTTC.